The 25 T cell receptor beta chains listed next were all sequenced from one sample in a study of cytomegalovirus exposure and HLA in healthy donors. Vbeta (60) and Jbeta (13) primers were used in the PCR. Only in-frame clones appear in the TCRdb table, and some are missing; sequencing was by immunoSEQ multiplex PCR. The sample lists under 200,000 clones, around 75% occurring once. Sequenced sample: PBMCs. The source is a woman in her twenties or thirties in good health and CMV-seronegative.

Notes on this clone: Other DNA sequences in the same sample also yield this CDR3. The chain recombines TRBV6-5 with TRBJ2-7, with 11 bases matching TRBD1. Unmatched junction bases numbered 7, after V lost 2 bases and J lost 4 bases. The germline V gene encodes CDR1 MNHEY and CDR2 SVGAGI. The CDR3 sequence is 16 residues long. This chain's CDR3 is CASSYLGTGGPYEQYF. CDR3 in DNA: TGTGCCAGCAGTTACCTAGGGACAGGGGGACCGTACGAGCAGTACTTC.

The chain carries TRBV4-1 and TRBJ2-7, with D uncertain. The germline V gene encodes CDR1 MGHRA and CDR2 YSYEKL. This CDR3 contains 14 residues. Trimming stripped 1 base from V and 3 bases from J, with 10 bases between. The CDR3 is CASSQVASNYEQYF. The CDR3 coding sequence is TGCGCCAGCAGCCAAGTGGCCAGTAACTACGAGCAGTACTTC.

In its sample, this clone was seen once. The V call is TRBV5-1, the J call TRBJ1-4, with TRBD1 identical over 7 bases. The germline gives CDR1 SGHRS, CDR2 YFSETQ. The V and J ends lost 7 bases and 5 bases, in that order; junction bases with no gene match: 14. The CDR3 loop spans 16 amino acids. CDR3 amino acids: CASRSSSGTDNEKLFF. As DNA, the CDR3 is TGCGCCAGCCGCTCTTCTTCCGGGACAGACAATGAAAAACTGTTTTTT. The full variable domain, in which reference TRBV5-1 and TRBJ1-4 provide the parts outside the CDR3, is KAGVTQTPRYLIKTRGQQVTLSCSPISGHRSVSWYQQTPGQGLQFLFEYFSETQRNKGNFPGRFSGRQFSNSRSEMNVSTLELGDSALYLCASRSSSGTDNEKLFFGSGTQLSVL.

The genes are TRBV6-5 and TRBJ1-1, with D perhaps TRBD1 (6 bases). V was shortened by 0 bases and J by 4 bases, with 12 bases between the two germline ends. Germline CDR1 reads MNHEY; CDR2 reads SVGAGI. This CDR3 is built from 15 residues. The CDR3: CASSYSDRIGTEAFF. CDR3 nucleotides: TGTGCCAGCAGTTACTCCGACAGGATAGGCACTGAAGCTTTCTTT.

This clone appeared many times. J is TRBJ1-4 and V is TRBV7-8; no clear D gene. Trimming removed 6 bases at V and 2 bases at J, with 13 bases between. The CDR3 covers 15 residues. Germline V gives CDR1 SGHVS, CDR2 FQNEAQ. CDR3 amino acids: CASSVQDSTNEKLFF. The CDR3 nucleotides are TGTGCCAGCAGTGTGCAGGACTCTACTAATGAAAAACTGTTTTTT.

This clone occurred a few times. The genes are TRBV30 and TRBJ2-7; tentative D call: TRBD2 (5 bases). Between the trimmed V and J ends, which lost 3 bases and 11 bases, there was a span of 14 bases. This CDR3 has 11 amino acids. Germline-derived CDR1 and CDR2 are GTSNPN and SVGIG (reference sequence). The CDR3 region is CAWRAPTEEYF. The DNA of the CDR3 is TGTGCCTGGAGAGCTCCTACGGAGGAGTACTTC. The full variable domain, with the rest looked up from reference TRBV30 and TRBJ2-7, is SQTIHQWPATLVQPVGSPLSLECTVEGTSNPNLYWYRQAAGRGLQLLFYSVGIGQISSEVPQNLSASRPQDRQFILSSKKLLLSDSGFYLCAWRAPTEEYFGPGTRLTVT.

This chain uses TRBV7-3 with TRBJ2-2; 8 bases fit TRBD2. CDR1 SGHTA and CDR2 FQGTGA come from the germline V gene. The trim removed 8 bases at V and 1 base at J, leaving 9 bases unmatched. The CDR3 consists of 16 residues. The CDR3 region is CASQLRGGWNTGELFF. The DNA of the CDR3 is TGTGCCAGCCAGCTCCGGGGGGGGTGGAACACCGGGGAGCTGTTTTTT.

V and J are TRBV28 and TRBJ2-5; 11 bases are a match to TRBD2. V gave up 4 bases and J gave up 2 bases; unmatched junction bases: 6. The CDR3 is 16 residues long. CDR1 is MDHEN and CDR2 is SYDVKM in the germline V gene. The CDR3 reads CASSSYRLAGQETQYF. The DNA for the CDR3 is TGTGCCAGCAGTTCCTACCGACTAGCGGGGCAAGAGACCCAGTACTTC.

The CDR3 DNA follows: TGTGCCAGTGGAGGGGGGGTGGGAGATTACAATGAGCAGTTCTTC. Encoded protein: CASGGGVGDYNEQFF. This chain uses TRBV19 with TRBJ2-1, with D tentatively TRBD2 (7 bases). V was trimmed by 8 bases and J by 4 bases, leaving 18 bases between them. Germline V gene data show CDR1 as LNHDA and CDR2 as SQIVND (reference sequence). There are 15 residues in the CDR3.

This chain joins TRBV6-1 and TRBJ1-2, with no clear D. Trimming took off 6 bases at V and 4 bases at J, with 9 bases between the two ends. There are 12 residues in the CDR3. The germline gives CDR1 MNHNS, CDR2 SASEGT. This CDR3 reads CASRRDAYGYTF. In DNA, the CDR3 is TGTGCCAGCAGGCGAGATGCCTATGGCTACACCTTC.

CDR3 region: CASSKGTDTAYNEQFF. Written as DNA, the CDR3 is TGTGCCAGCAGCAAGGGGACAGACACTGCCTACAATGAGCAGTTCTTC. This rearrangement joins TRBV5-8 to TRBJ2-1; the match to TRBD1 covers 7 bases. This CDR3 comprises 16 residues. The germline CDR1 and CDR2 sequences are SGHTS and YDEGEE. The ends lost 4 bases at V and 2 bases at J; junction bases unmatched: 9.

The CDR3 loop is CASSDQDRGFKNTEAFF. CDR3 nucleotide sequence: TGCGCCAGCAGCGACCAGGACAGGGGCTTTAAGAACACTGAAGCTTTCTTT. The chain carries TRBV5-1 and TRBJ1-1, with 9 bases matching TRBD1. The junction had 11 bases not matched to a gene; V was cut back by 4 bases and J by 1 base. The germline CDR1 and CDR2 sequences are SGHRS and YFSETQ. The CDR3 spans 17 residues.

The V gene is TRBV5-6, the J gene TRBJ1-1; D uncertain. Per germline, CDR1 SGHDT and CDR2 YYEEEE. The CDR3 runs 14 residues. The V end lost 0 bases, the J end lost 3 bases, and 9 bases lay between the germline ends. The CDR3 nucleotides are TGTGCCAGCAGCTTGGTATCTGTCTACACTGAAGCTTTCTTT. Amino acid sequence: CASSLVSVYTEAFF.

The genes are TRBV30 and TRBJ2-3; D may be TRBD2 (6 bases). This CDR3 comprises 13 residues. V was trimmed by 4 bases and J by 6 bases, leaving 14 bases between them. Germline loops: CDR1 GTSNPN, CDR2 SVGIG (reference sequence). CDR3 in amino acids: CAWTTSFVDTQYF. The CDR3 DNA reads as TGTGCCTGGACGACTAGTTTCGTGGATACGCAGTATTTT.

V is TRBV4-2 and J is TRBJ2-7, with 7 bases matching TRBD1. V shed 4 bases and J 2 bases; nucleotides not matched to a gene: 11. The CDR3 contains 16 residues. Germline CDR1 is LGHNA and CDR2 is YNFKEQ. CDR3 region: CASSPAGGSGAYEQYF. The DNA for the CDR3 is TGTGCCAGCAGCCCAGCAGGGGGATCAGGAGCCTACGAGCAGTACTTC.

The chain combines TRBV5-6 with TRBJ2-1; 8 nucleotides agree with TRBD1. From germline, CDR1 is SGHDT and CDR2 YYEEEE. With 2 bases clipped from V and 8 bases from J, the junction kept 6 bases outside the gene matches. The CDR3 spans 14 residues. CDR3: CASSFWTGWDEQFF. The DNA for the CDR3 is TGTGCCAGCAGCTTCTGGACAGGGTGGGATGAGCAGTTCTTC.

The chain combines TRBV2 with TRBJ1-6; possibly TRBD1 for D (5 bases). The CDR3 contains 13 residues. Germline V gene lookup returns CDR1 SNHLY and CDR2 FYNNEI. V lost 6 bases, J lost 16 bases, and 19 bases lay in between. DNA for the CDR3: TGTGCCAGCAGGTTTTTATTGGGGCAGTTTCTCCACTTT. Protein sequence: CASRFLLGQFLHF.

In DNA, the CDR3 is TGCGCCAGCAGCCAAGAGGGACCAGGGGGAGGTCAGCCCCAGCATTTT. This translates into CASSQEGPGGGQPQHF. The chain joins TRBV4-3 to TRBJ1-5; 7 bases map to TRBD1. Germline V CDR1 and CDR2: LGHNA, YSLEER. The CDR3 has 16 amino acids. V was clipped by 0 bases and J by 6 bases; unmatched bases: 8.

The chain is built from TRBV20-1 and TRBJ2-1; tentative D call: TRBD2 (5 bases). In germline, CDR1 is DFQATT, CDR2 SNEGSKA (reference sequence). The CDR3 runs 10 residues. Between the trimmed V and J ends, which lost 3 bases and 11 bases, there was a span of 8 bases. DNA of the CDR3: TGCAGTGCTAGGGACTTAAAGCAGTTCTTC. Protein product: CSARDLKQFF.

The chain combines TRBV11-2 with TRBJ2-1; D possibly corresponds to TRBD1 (5 bases). Trimming left V 5 bases short and J 0 bases short, with 17 bases between. Germline lookup yields CDR1 SGHAT and CDR2 FQNNGV. The CDR3 is 17 residues long. The CDR3 sequence is CASSARSSGISYNEQFF. CDR3 DNA sequence: TGTGCCAGCAGCGCCAGGTCCTCAGGGATCTCCTACAATGAGCAGTTCTTC.

This clone was observed once. The chain uses TRBV4-1 and TRBJ1-2, with 9 bases identical to TRBD1. With V trimmed by 1 base and J by 4 bases, 7 bases remained unmatched. CDR3 length: 16 residues. Germline V gene lookup returns CDR1 MGHRA and CDR2 YSYEKL. The CDR3 DNA is TGCGCCAGCAGCCAAGCCGGGACAGGGAGCCTCTATGGCTACACCTTC. Translated, it gives CASSQAGTGSLYGYTF.

V usage is TRBV4-1 and J usage is TRBJ2-4; TRBD1 matches 7 bases. Germline V CDR1 and CDR2: MGHRA, YSYEKL. V shed 1 base and J 2 bases; nucleotides not matched to a gene: 8. The CDR3 is 17 amino acids. The chain's CDR3 is CASSQGVGGAPKNIQYF. CDR3 DNA: TGCGCCAGCAGCCAAGGTGTAGGGGGCGCCCCCAAAAACATTCAGTACTTC.

The rearrangement joins TRBV5-6 to TRBJ1-4, with 11 nucleotides matching TRBD1. The CDR3 length is 16 residues. The trim removed 0 bases at V and 7 bases at J, leaving 5 bases unmatched. CDR1 is SGHDT and CDR2 is YYEEEE in the germline V gene. The CDR3 DNA follows: TGTGCCAGCAGCTTGGCGGGGACAGGGGGTTTTGAAAAACTGTTTTTT. This encodes CASSLAGTGGFEKLFF.

This chain uses TRBV19 with TRBJ2-7; 10 positions match TRBD1. The CDR3 is 14 amino acids. The germline gives CDR1 LNHDA, CDR2 SQIVND (reference sequence). Germline trimming cut 5 bases from V and 2 bases from J; bases unmatched to any gene: 3. The CDR3, as DNA: TGTGCCAGTAGTCCCGGGACAGGGGCCTACGAGCAGTACTTC. This translates into CASSPGTGAYEQYF.

This chain connects TRBV4-1 to TRBJ2-3; no definite D call. V shed 1 base and J shed 4 bases, with 24 bases lying between them. The germline CDR1 and CDR2 sequences are MGHRA and YSYEKL. The CDR3 consists of 19 residues. The CDR3 loop is CASSQVIIGFDLLPDTQYF. The CDR3 DNA reads TGCGCCAGCAGCCAAGTGATTATCGGTTTTGATCTGTTACCAGATACGCAGTATTTT.